The following is a T cell receptor (beta chain) sequence with its context. These data originate in a study of immune evolution from preneoplasia to lung adenocarcinoma. The CDR3 loop spans 14 amino acids. CDR1 is SGDLS and CDR2 is YYNGEE in the germline V gene. V was trimmed by 4 bases and J by 0 bases, leaving 8 bases between them. The repertoire was sequenced with immunoSEQ multiplex PCR; TCRdb's copy has only in-frame clones and lacks some. The sample shows about 13,000 clones, 80% to 90% of them seen only once. Sequenced input: FFPE minimally invasive lung adenocarcinoma tissue. The V and J genes are TRBV9 and TRBJ1-3, with D possibly TRBD1 on 5 matching bases. This clonotype was obtained from a person aged 65 to 85 with lung adenocarcinoma. CDR3 nucleotides: TGTGCCAGCAGCCCGGACAACTCTGGAAACACCATATATTTT. It specifies CASSPDNSGNTIYF.